This record covers a single TCR beta chain. Its target is not known. This sample was included in a study of vaccination effects on CD4 cells after COVID-19. The overall study: The cohort was immunized with two doses of either the BNT162b2 or mRNA-1273 vaccine.

The germline V gene encodes CDR1 LNHDA and CDR2 SQIVND (reference sequence). V lost 4 bases and J 3 bases, leaving 15 bases between the germline ends. The CDR3 runs 15 residues. Antigen-specific CD4+ T cell clonotypes were called by their expansion after viral peptide-pool culture in ViraFEST. Cultured cells yielded isolated CD4+ T cells after approximately nine days. The healthy vaccine recipients, who had no prior SARS-CoV-2 infection, showed negative nucleocapsid antibodies. The repertoire was sequenced with immunoSEQ multiplex PCR; TCRdb's copy has only in-frame clones and lacks some. The table records 20,000 to 30,000 clones, 76% of them present only once.

The chain employs TRBV19 and TRBJ1-1; no firm D call. The source material was CD4+ T cells from PBMCs cultured with HCoV-NL63 spike peptides, sampled before COVID-19 vaccination. This receptor was identified in a human donor who received a COVID-19 vaccine. CDR3 sequence (DNA): TGTGCCAGTAGTAGTGGATCGGGCGCCGACACTGAAGCTTTCTTT. Protein: CASSSGSGADTEAFF.